This T cell receptor (beta chain) was profiled in a study of PD-L1 blockade in urothelial cancer. About the research overall: From about 2014, patients received atezolizumab, given as 1,200 mg intravenously every 3 weeks. Researchers looked at the blood 3 weeks (second dose) and 6 weeks after treatment began. Bladder-origin urothelial cancer in males described most of the 29 patients. Among blood samples, the median T cell count was around 150,000.

Germline loops: CDR1 SNHLY, CDR2 FYNNEI. The V and J ends lost 4 bases and 4 bases respectively, with 14 bases between them. The CDR3 covers 15 residues. The sample's time point: peripheral blood 6 weeks after treatment start. TCRdb's table, derived via immunoSEQ multiplex PCR, lists solely in-frame clones and lacks some. The profile shows 100,000 to 150,000 clones, more than 75% of them singletons. The TCR originated in a man aged 50 to 60 with urothelial cancer. The V and J genes are TRBV2 and TRBJ1-5; D might be TRBD1 (6 bases). Sample: PBMCs, taken around atezolizumab (anti-PD-L1) treatment. Written as DNA, the CDR3 is TGTGCCAGCAGTGCACAGGGTCTTGGGAATCAGCCCCAGCATTTT. Translating it yields CASSAQGLGNQPQHF.